Presented here are 9 T cell receptor beta chains from one specimen sequenced in a study of OX40 agonist ivuxolimab in advanced cancers. Sequencing was performed with immunoSEQ multiplex PCR; in TCRdb, only in-frame clones are kept and a portion is missing. Of 65,000 to 75,000 clones in the sample, about 92% were seen once. The sequences come from CD4+ or CD8+ T cells sorted from blood, collected in a trial of the OX40 agonist ivuxolimab. The receptors were sampled from an adult with an advanced solid tumor such as melanoma, head and neck, liver or kidney cancer.

The V and J genes are TRBV6-1 and TRBJ1-2, with 10 bases that match TRBD1. The germline gives CDR1 MNHNS, CDR2 SASEGT. This CDR3 is 13 amino acids long. J was trimmed by 5 bases and V by 11 bases; bases with no gene match: 8. CDR3 bases: TGTGCCGGACAGACAGGGGGCAAATATGGCTACACCTTC. It yields the protein CAGQTGGKYGYTF.

The chain uses TRBV6-1 and TRBJ1-5, with TRBD1 matching 7 bases. Germline-derived CDR1 and CDR2 are MNHNS and SASEGT. Losses at the gene ends were 7 bases for V and 2 bases for J; bases not matched to a gene: 5. CDR3 size: 14 residues. Written as DNA, the CDR3 is TGTGCCAGCACTGTTGACAGGGGCAATCAGCCCCAGCATTTT. Translating gives CASTVDRGNQPQHF.

CDR3 in amino acids: CASSLSVHRVNTEAFF. CDR3 DNA: TGTGCCAGCAGCTTAAGCGTCCACAGGGTGAACACTGAAGCTTTCTTT. The J gene is TRBJ1-1, the V gene TRBV11-2, with D perhaps matching TRBD1 (6 bases). Trimming pared 2 bases from V and 0 bases from J, leaving 13 bases between. The CDR3 sequence is 16 residues long. Germline V gene lookup returns CDR1 SGHAT and CDR2 FQNNGV.

V and J are TRBV25-1 and TRBJ2-1, with D unclear. Germline loops: CDR1 MGHDK, CDR2 SYGVNS. The CDR3 is made up of 11 amino acids. Trimming stripped 3 bases from V and 8 bases from J, with 5 bases between. The CDR3 spells CASSEGHEQFF. In nucleotides, the CDR3 is TGTGCCAGCAGTGAGGGTCATGAGCAGTTCTTC.

This clone occurred a few times. CDR3 amino acids: CAWSESPNEKLFF. The CDR3 nucleotides read TGTGCCTGGAGTGAGAGCCCCAATGAAAAACTGTTTTTT. V and J are TRBV30 and TRBJ1-4; D is uncertain. The CDR3 contains 13 residues. The germline V and J ends were trimmed by 1 base and 5 bases, with 8 bases remaining between them. CDR1 GTSNPN and CDR2 SVGIG come from the germline V gene (reference sequence).

V and J are TRBV10-2 and TRBJ2-5; tentatively, D is TRBD1 (6 bases). Trimming removed 6 bases at V and 2 bases at J, with 13 bases between. There are 14 residues in the CDR3. CDR1 WSHSY and CDR2 SAAADI come from the germline V gene. In DNA form, the CDR3 reads TGCGCCAGCAGACAGACAGGAGGTCAAGAGACCCAGTACTTC. Translated, it gives CASRQTGGQETQYF.

The V and J genes are TRBV18 and TRBJ1-1; D gene ambiguous. The CDR3 length is 13 residues. Germline loops: CDR1 KGHSH, CDR2 LQKENI. The V end was cut by 2 bases, the J end by 1 base, with 5 bases between. CDR3 coding DNA: TGTGCCAGCTCACCAGGCAGGAACACTGAAGCTTTCTTT. Translated: CASSPGRNTEAFF.

The CDR3 coding sequence is TGTGCCAGCAGCTTAGGCCGTCGCCAGGGGGGAAAAGAGACCCAGTACTTC. As protein: CASSLGRRQGGKETQYF. V is TRBV13 and J is TRBJ2-5, with a possible D match to TRBD1 (7 bases). Germline V lookup: CDR1 PRHDT, CDR2 FYEKMQ (reference sequence). Trimming cost V 0 bases and J 3 bases, with 17 bases left between them. The CDR3 totals 17 residues.

The rearrangement joins TRBV5-1 to TRBJ2-1; 7 bases align to TRBD1. This CDR3 has 15 amino acids. Germline-derived CDR1 and CDR2 are SGHRS and YFSETQ. The J segment lost 4 bases and the V segment lost 4 bases, leaving 8 bases of the junction unmatched. The CDR3 is CASSRQGSGYNEQFF. CDR3 nucleotides: TGCGCCAGCAGCCGACAGGGTTCGGGGTACAATGAGCAGTTCTTC.